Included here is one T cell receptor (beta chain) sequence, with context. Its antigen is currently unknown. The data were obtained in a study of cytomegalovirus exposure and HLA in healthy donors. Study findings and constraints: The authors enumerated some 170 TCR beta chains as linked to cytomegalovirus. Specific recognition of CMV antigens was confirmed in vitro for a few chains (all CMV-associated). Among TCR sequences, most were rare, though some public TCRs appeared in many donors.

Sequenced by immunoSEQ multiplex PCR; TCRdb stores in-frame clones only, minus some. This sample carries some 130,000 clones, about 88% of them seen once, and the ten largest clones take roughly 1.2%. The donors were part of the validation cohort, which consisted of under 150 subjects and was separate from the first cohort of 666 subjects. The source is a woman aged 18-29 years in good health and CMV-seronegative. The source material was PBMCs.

Here the CDR3 reads CSATIQGSEAFF. As DNA, the CDR3 is TGCAGCGCGACAATCCAGGGCTCTGAAGCTTTCTTT. The V and J genes are TRBV29-1 and TRBJ1-1; D might be TRBD1 (5 bases). Between the trimmed V and J ends, which lost 7 bases and 6 bases, there was a span of 15 bases. This CDR3 has 12 residues. The germline V gene encodes CDR1 SQVTM and CDR2 ANQGSEA.